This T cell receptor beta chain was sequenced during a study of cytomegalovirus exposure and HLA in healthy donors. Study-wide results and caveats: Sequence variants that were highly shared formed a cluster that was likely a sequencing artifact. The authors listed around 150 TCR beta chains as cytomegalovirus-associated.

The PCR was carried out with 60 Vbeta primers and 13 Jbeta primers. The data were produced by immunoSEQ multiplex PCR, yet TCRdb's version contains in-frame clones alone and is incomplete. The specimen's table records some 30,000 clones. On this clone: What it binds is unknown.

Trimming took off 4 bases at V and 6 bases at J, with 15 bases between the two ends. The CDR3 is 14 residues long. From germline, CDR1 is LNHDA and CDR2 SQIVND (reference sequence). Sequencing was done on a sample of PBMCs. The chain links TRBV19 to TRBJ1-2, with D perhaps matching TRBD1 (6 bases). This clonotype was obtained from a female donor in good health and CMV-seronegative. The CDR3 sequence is CASSTTGTRDGYTF. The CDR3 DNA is TGTGCCAGTAGTACTACCGGGACACGTGATGGCTACACCTTC.